One sample yielded the 10 T cell receptor beta chains listed below, sequenced in a study of CD8 T cells in ankylosing spondylitis. From the 5' RACE reads, TCRdb called clonotypes with MiXCR, one entry per CDR3 protein. Among hundreds of thousands of distinct CDR3 sequences listed, around 8% were seen once. Specimen: blood, either unsorted or a sorted T cell fraction (not recorded which). Receptors were obtained from a female donor with ankylosing spondylitis or in good health (not recorded which).

Of note for this clonotype: A much bigger clone sits one base away, suggesting this may be a read error. The chain uses TRBV25-1 and TRBJ1-1; D possibly corresponds to TRBD1 (6 bases). Deletions cut 4 bases from V and 4 bases from J, with 22 bases between. In germline, CDR1 is MGHDK, CDR2 SYGVNS. This CDR3 has 17 amino acids. In DNA, the CDR3 is TGTGCCAGCAGTGCCCAGGGGCTGACAGCGGGAAGCACTGAAGCTTTCTTT. It translates to CASSAQGLTAGSTEAFF.

This clonotype was detected ten times or more. The V and J genes are TRBV12-3 or TRBV12-4 and TRBJ1-5; 9 bases align to TRBD1. The CDR3 extends over 14 amino acids. Germline trimming cut 4 bases from V and 4 bases from J; bases unmatched to any gene: 2. The CDR3 sequence: CASSWDRANQPQHF. The CDR3 DNA follows: TGTGCCAGCAGTTGGGACAGGGCAAATCAGCCCCAGCATTTT.

This clonotype was seen at least ten times. This sequence joins TRBV12-3 or TRBV12-4 and TRBJ2-5, with 7 bases that match TRBD2. The V gene end was trimmed by 5 bases and the J gene end by 7 bases; junction bases not matched to a gene: 10. The CDR3 has 14 amino acids. Here the CDR3 DNA reads TGTGCCAGCAGTCCGATAGGTGCTAGCGGGACCCAGTACTTC. This codes for CASSPIGASGTQYF.

Many counts were recorded for this clonotype. The CDR3 region is CASSSSGYLEAFF. The CDR3 coding sequence is TGTGCCAGCAGTTCCTCGGGCTACCTGGAAGCTTTCTTT. The chain employs TRBV12-3 or TRBV12-4 and TRBJ1-1; D is undetermined. The CDR3 is 13 amino acids. The germline V and J ends were trimmed by 4 bases and 8 bases, with 14 bases remaining between them.

This clonotype came up many times. Written as DNA, the CDR3 is TGCAGTGCTAGAACCGGGACTACCCAAGAGACCCAGTACTTC. Translating it yields CSARTGTTQETQYF. This sequence joins TRBV20-1 and TRBJ2-5; TRBD2 agrees at 7 bases. J gave up 1 base and V 2 bases, and 4 bases lay outside the gene matches. The germline V gene encodes CDR1 DFQATT and CDR2 SNEGSKA (reference sequence). CDR3 size: 14 residues.

There are many counts of this clonotype. The chain joins TRBV7-8 to TRBJ1-4, with no clear D. Trimming took 0 bases from V and 3 from J, leaving 8 bases between them. This CDR3 contains 15 residues. Germline CDR1 is SGHVS and CDR2 is FQNEAQ. DNA for the CDR3: TGTGCCAGCAGCTTAGCGCTCCGGCCTAATGAAAAACTGTTTTTT. Encoded protein: CASSLALRPNEKLFF.

This clonotype was observed many times. The chain recombines TRBV18 with TRBJ2-3; D remains unclear. Germline-derived CDR1 and CDR2 are KGHSH and LQKENI. Trimming cost V 3 bases and J 2 bases, with 15 bases left between them. The length of the CDR3 is 16 residues. The CDR3 spells CASSPITQPLTDTQYF. CDR3 nucleotides: TGTGCCAGCTCACCGATCACCCAACCTCTCACAGATACGCAGTATTTT.

There are many counts of this clonotype. The genes are TRBV24-1 and TRBJ2-2; 7 nucleotides align to TRBD1. The V segment lost 9 bases and the J segment 4 bases; nucleotides outside the gene matches: 7. This CDR3 is 14 amino acids long. Germline CDR1 reads KGHDR; CDR2 reads SFDVKD. The CDR3 loop reads CATAPGTATGELFF. Here the CDR3 DNA reads TGTGCCACCGCTCCCGGGACAGCCACCGGGGAGCTGTTTTTT.

This clonotype was counted at least ten times. The rearrangement links TRBV2 to TRBJ1-3; tentative D call: TRBD1 (5 bases). The length of the CDR3 is 14 residues. Trimming took 6 bases from V and 2 from J, leaving 11 bases between them. Germline CDR1 and CDR2: SNHLY and FYNNEI. Here the CDR3 DNA reads TGTGCCAGCAGGGGGACGGGTGCTGGAAACACCATATATTTT. It specifies CASRGTGAGNTIYF.

This clonotype was counted at least ten times. The chain carries TRBV7-9 and TRBJ2-3, with 15 bases fitting TRBD2. The CDR3 runs 17 residues. CDR1 and CDR2 from the germline V gene are SEHNR and FQNEAQ (reference sequence). With 1 base clipped from V and 7 bases from J, the junction kept 6 bases outside the gene matches. The CDR3 nucleotides read TGTGCCAGCAGCTTAGTGGGACTAGCGGGAGGACCTAATACGCAGTATTTT. Amino acids: CASSLVGLAGGPNTQYF.